The sequence of this T cell receptor beta chain was determined in a study of cytomegalovirus exposure and HLA in healthy donors. The germline V gene encodes CDR1 WNHNN and CDR2 SYGVQD (reference sequence). This CDR3 has 14 amino acids. V lost 10 bases and J lost 1, with 15 bases in between. Vbeta (60) and Jbeta (13) primers were used in the PCR. Assay used: immunoSEQ multiplex PCR; TCRdb lists only in-frame clones, some missing. The sample records approximately 52,000 clones, 55% to 85% being singletons. This clone was detected only a few times. The clonotype originates from a man aged 40-49 years in good health and CMV-seropositive. Input material: PBMCs. The chain is built from TRBV10-1 and TRBJ2-3, with D unclear. DNA for the CDR3: TGCGCCAACTCCAAGCGTAGAGGCACAGATACGCAGTATTTT. Its translation: CANSKRRGTDTQYF.